In this sample, the clone carrying this T cell receptor beta chain turned up many times. Its antigen is currently unknown. Profiles of TCR beta VDJ and CDR3 were generated from a genomic DNA template. One entry per CDR3 protein, called by TCRdb with MiXCR from the reads. Of 400,000 to 600,000 distinct CDR3 sequences detected, roughly 34% appear once; the ten largest clones hold 0.82%. The data stem from a study of CD8+CD57+ T cells in acquired aplastic anemia. Patients picked for sequencing had shown CD8+CD57+ cell expansion detected by flow cytometry. Study-level findings and limits: Sharing between patients and controls was observed for around 30 CD8+ CDR3 sequences.

The CDR3 is made up of 15 amino acids. Trimming took 6 bases from V and 4 from J; bases not matched to a gene: 9. Germline lookup yields CDR1 SNHLY and CDR2 FYNNEI. The chain links TRBV2 to TRBJ1-3; TRBD1 agrees at 7 bases. The clonotype comes from a human donor with aplastic anemia. Material for sequencing was sorted CD4+, CD8+, or CD8+CD57+ T cells (not recorded which) from PBMCs. CDR3 in amino acids: CASRNDRVGGNTIYF. DNA for the CDR3: TGTGCCAGCAGGAACGACAGGGTTGGAGGAAACACCATATATTTT.